Each of the 32 T cell receptor beta chains below was sequenced from the same sample in a study of technical replicates of blood from a handful of donors. The method was immunoSEQ multiplex PCR; TCRdb's version includes in-frame clones alone and lacks a portion of them. The repertoire has 76,000 or so clones, about 91% of them found once; the top ten carry less than 0.3%. The sequenced sample consisted of T cells isolated from PBMCs. Every receptor here comes from a human donor in good health.

The chain links TRBV27 to TRBJ2-3; 13 bases fit TRBD2. V dropped 7 bases and J dropped 6; count of bases not matched to a gene: 7. CDR3 length: 15 residues. Germline CDR1 MNHEY, CDR2 SMNVEV (reference sequence). The CDR3 region is CASTWTSGRGDTQYF. The CDR3 nucleotides are TGTGCCAGCACTTGGACTAGCGGGAGAGGGGATACGCAGTATTTT.

This chain joins TRBV18 and TRBJ2-4; 9 bases agree with TRBD1. Germline CDR1 is KGHSH and CDR2 is LQKENI. V lost 3 bases, J lost 5 bases, and 2 bases stayed unmatched. The CDR3 consists of 14 residues. The CDR3 reads CASSPRTGENIQYF. Written as DNA, the CDR3 is TGTGCCAGCTCACCCCGGACAGGGGAAAACATTCAGTACTTC.

This chain links TRBV30 with TRBJ1-5; D might be TRBD1 (5 bases). Germline lookup yields CDR1 GTSNPN and CDR2 SVGIG (reference sequence). Trimming pared 0 bases from V and 5 bases from J, leaving 14 bases between. There are 15 residues in the CDR3. The CDR3 protein is CAWSVRWTSYQPQHF. The DNA of the CDR3 is TGTGCCTGGAGTGTACGTTGGACAAGTTATCAGCCCCAGCATTTT.

The gene calls are TRBV19 and TRBJ2-7; D ambiguous. Per germline, CDR1 LNHDA and CDR2 SQIVND (reference sequence). The CDR3 runs 13 residues. V was pared by 6 bases and J by 0 bases, with 9 bases between. CDR3 nucleotides: TGTGCCAGTAGCCCCTGGAGCTCCTACGAGCAGTACTTC. Protein sequence: CASSPWSSYEQYF.

This chain connects TRBV9 to TRBJ2-3; D might be TRBD2 (6 bases). The CDR3 totals 14 residues. The V end lost 4 bases, the J end lost 1 base, and 10 bases lay between the germline ends. Germline CDR1 is SGDLS and CDR2 is YYNGEE. This chain's CDR3 is CASSRDFGTDTQYF. DNA for the CDR3: TGTGCCAGCAGCCGGGACTTTGGCACAGATACGCAGTATTTT.

V and J are TRBV6-1 and TRBJ2-1; the match to TRBD2 covers 7 bases. V shed 2 bases and J 12 bases; nucleotides not matched to a gene: 16. Germline CDR1 reads MNHNS; CDR2 reads SASEGT. This CDR3 has 16 residues. CDR3 DNA sequence: TGTGCCAGCAGTGAACCCCTTGGGGCGGGAGAGGGGAGGCAGTTCTTC. Protein sequence: CASSEPLGAGEGRQFF.

This rearrangement joins TRBV6-6 to TRBJ2-7, with a tentative D call TRBD2 (6 bases). The CDR3 has 15 residues. Per germline, CDR1 MNHNY and CDR2 SVGAGI (reference sequence). Trimming cost V 6 bases and J 2 bases, with 17 bases left between them. CDR3 in DNA: TGTGCCAGCAGGGCCGGGGGAGCGAGGCCCTACGAGCAGTACTTC. Translated: CASRAGGARPYEQYF.

A few counts support this clone. The rearrangement links TRBV2 to TRBJ1-1; tentative D call: TRBD1 (5 bases). The CDR3 is made up of 13 amino acids. The germline V gene has CDR1 SNHLY and CDR2 FYNNEI. V was cut by 9 bases and J by 0 bases, with 11 bases left in between. For the CDR3, the DNA is TGTGCCAGTAAGGACATCTTGAACACTGAAGCTTTCTTT. It translates to CASKDILNTEAFF.

J is TRBJ1-1 and V is TRBV29-1; D uncertain. Germline CDR1 and CDR2: SQVTM and ANQGSEA. CDR3 length: 15 amino acids. V was clipped by 0 bases and J by 7 bases, with 18 bases between them. The CDR3 reads CSVEDGSYGNIEAFF. The CDR3 bases are TGCAGCGTTGAAGATGGATCATACGGGAATATTGAAGCTTTCTTT.

The V gene is TRBV4-2, the J gene TRBJ2-1, with 10 bases that match TRBD1. Germline CDR1 LGHNA, CDR2 YNFKEQ. This CDR3 has 15 amino acids. V gave up 4 bases and J gave up 5 bases; unmatched junction bases: 5. The CDR3 loop reads CASSRGTGENNEQFF. CDR3 in DNA: TGTGCCAGCAGCCGAGGGACAGGGGAAAACAATGAGCAGTTCTTC.

The rearrangement uses TRBV5-1 and TRBJ1-2; D call uncertain. The length of the CDR3 is 13 residues. Germline V gene lookup returns CDR1 SGHRS and CDR2 YFSETQ. The V end lost 4 bases, the J end lost 3 bases, and 10 bases lay between the germline ends. CDR3 loop: CASSRSQDYGYTF. The CDR3 nucleotides read TGCGCCAGCAGCAGATCTCAGGACTATGGCTACACCTTC.

The V call is TRBV7-9, the J call TRBJ2-7; 10 bases align to TRBD2. The CDR3 covers 16 residues. Germline V lookup: CDR1 SEHNR, CDR2 FQNEAQ (reference sequence). V dropped 4 bases and J dropped 2; count of bases not matched to a gene: 8. The CDR3 loop is CASSSLAGARTYEQYF. The CDR3 DNA sequence: TGTGCCAGCAGCTCTCTAGCGGGGGCGAGGACCTACGAGCAGTACTTC.

The chain couples TRBV14 to TRBJ2-7; possibly TRBD2 for D (6 bases). CDR1 is SGHDN, CDR2 FVKESK, per germline. This CDR3 is 13 amino acids long. Trimming took off 4 bases at V and 1 base at J, with 8 bases between the two ends. CDR3 protein: CASSPTSSYEQYF. In nucleotides, the CDR3 is TGTGCCAGCAGCCCGACTAGTTCCTACGAGCAGTACTTC.

J is TRBJ2-7 and V is TRBV5-1; D may be TRBD2 (5 bases). Trimming cost V 5 bases and J 3 bases, with 9 bases left between them. The CDR3 covers 12 residues. From germline, CDR1 is SGHRS and CDR2 YFSETQ. The CDR3 loop reads CASSKGSYEQYF. The CDR3, as DNA: TGCGCCAGCAGTAAAGGGAGCTACGAGCAGTACTTC.

The rearrangement links TRBV9 to TRBJ1-2, with 7 nucleotides matching TRBD1. The CDR3 is 16 amino acids. V dropped 0 bases and J dropped 10; count of bases not matched to a gene: 15. Germline V lookup: CDR1 SGDLS, CDR2 YYNGEE. As DNA, the CDR3 is TGTGCCAGCAGCGTAGACGCGAAGGGGGCATTTAAGAACTACACCTTC. Its protein product is CASSVDAKGAFKNYTF.

The genes are TRBV6-1 and TRBJ2-2; D is perhaps TRBD1 (6 bases). The CDR3 is made up of 13 amino acids. The germline V gene encodes CDR1 MNHNS and CDR2 SASEGT. The V and J ends lost 5 bases and 7 bases respectively, with 11 bases between them. CDR3 loop: CASSSQGIGELFF. The DNA for the CDR3 is TGTGCCAGCAGTTCTCAGGGGATCGGGGAGCTGTTTTTT.

J is TRBJ2-7 and V is TRBV28, with D hard to call. The CDR3 is 11 residues long. Germline CDR1 reads MDHEN; CDR2 reads SYDVKM. With 5 bases removed from V and 2 bases from J, the gap between germline ends came to 4 bases. The CDR3 sequence: CASSTAYEQYF. CDR3 coding DNA: TGTGCCAGCAGTACAGCCTACGAGCAGTACTTC.

This rearrangement joins TRBV11-3 to TRBJ1-1, with 8 bases identical to TRBD1. CDR1 is SGHNT and CDR2 is YENEEA in the germline V gene. V dropped 5 bases and J dropped 3; count of bases not matched to a gene: 17. This CDR3 contains 18 residues. The CDR3 is CASSTQPGAGGLYTEAFF. The CDR3 region has the DNA TGTGCCAGCAGCACCCAGCCCGGTGCAGGGGGCCTCTACACTGAAGCTTTCTTT. Full variable domain (remainder filled in from reference TRBV11-3 and TRBJ1-1): EAGVVQSPRYKIIEKKQPVAFWCNPISGHNTLYWYLQNLGQGPELLIRYENEEAVDDSQLPKDRFSAERLKGVDSTLKIQPAELGDSAVYLCASSTQPGAGGLYTEAFFGQGTRLTVV.

The J gene is TRBJ2-7, the V gene TRBV25-1; D is unresolved. Germline V lookup: CDR1 MGHDK, CDR2 SYGVNS. The V end was cut by 5 bases, the J end by 3 bases, with 8 bases between. The CDR3 has 12 amino acids. In DNA form, the CDR3 reads TGTGCCAGCAGTAATGCAGTCTACGAGCAGTACTTC. It translates to CASSNAVYEQYF.

This chain connects TRBV21-1 to TRBJ1-1. TRBV21-1 has pseudogene status. CDR3 length equals 16 residues. The CDR3 is CASSSGLPSANTEAFF. The CDR3 DNA reads as TGTGCCAGCAGCAGCGGACTCCCCTCGGCGAACACTGAAGCTTTCTTT.

The chain employs TRBV6-1 and TRBJ1-5; no reliable D call. The CDR3 length is 13 residues. Looked up from germline, CDR1 is MNHNS and CDR2 is SASEGT. V was clipped by 5 bases and J by 3 bases, with 8 bases between them. The CDR3 DNA sequence: TGTGCCAGCAGTCAGGAAGACAATCAGCCCCAGCATTTT. Encoded protein: CASSQEDNQPQHF.

V is TRBV5-4 and J is TRBJ1-1, with D possibly TRBD1 on 6 matching bases. Looked up from germline, CDR1 is SGHNT and CDR2 is YYREEE (reference sequence). This CDR3 region has 14 residues. With 4 bases removed from V and 2 bases from J, the gap between germline ends came to 12 bases. This chain's CDR3 is CASSRDTENTEAFF. CDR3 bases: TGTGCCAGCAGCCGGGACACGGAAAACACTGAAGCTTTCTTT.

CDR3 in amino acids: CASSYSRDSYEQYF. The CDR3 nucleotides read TGTGCCAGCAGTTACTCGAGGGACTCCTACGAGCAGTACTTC. The rearrangement links TRBV6-5 to TRBJ2-7; the D gene is possibly TRBD2 (5 bases). Per germline, CDR1 MNHEY and CDR2 SVGAGI. This CDR3 comprises 14 residues. Trimming took 0 bases from V and 0 from J, leaving 6 bases between them.

This chain connects TRBV6-5 to TRBJ2-7; weak D call: TRBD2 (5 bases). V lost 6 bases and J 0 bases, leaving 15 bases between the germline ends. Germline V gene sequence: CDR1 MNHEY, CDR2 SVGAGI. The length of the CDR3 is 15 residues. The CDR3 protein is CASRRSAVSSYEQYF. CDR3 in DNA: TGTGCCAGCAGGCGGTCAGCGGTTTCCTCCTACGAGCAGTACTTC.

The chain uses TRBV2 and TRBJ2-2; 7 bases are shared with TRBD2. The junction had 9 bases not matched to a gene; V was cut back by 7 bases and J by 4 bases. Germline V gene data show CDR1 as SNHLY and CDR2 as FYNNEI. This CDR3 has 15 amino acids. The chain's CDR3 is CASTVGGRATGELFF. CDR3 DNA: TGTGCCAGCACGGTGGGGGGGAGGGCCACCGGGGAGCTGTTTTTT.

This clone has just a few counts. This rearrangement joins TRBV7-6 to TRBJ2-7; D possibly corresponds to TRBD2 (6 bases). From germline, CDR1 is SGHVS and CDR2 FNYEAQ. The CDR3 contains 14 residues. The V end lost 3 bases, the J end lost 5 bases, and 14 bases lay between the germline ends. This CDR3 reads CASSLGGLGDEQYF. The CDR3, as DNA: TGTGCCAGCAGCTTGGGAGGACTTGGGGACGAGCAGTACTTC.

The CDR3, as DNA: TGTGCCAGCAGTTACGATATAGCGGGAGAGCAGTTCTTC. The encoded protein is CASSYDIAGEQFF. The chain links TRBV6-5 to TRBJ2-1; 8 bases line up with TRBD2. Losses at the gene ends were 2 bases for V and 10 bases for J; bases not matched to a gene: 4. Germline CDR1 MNHEY, CDR2 SVGAGI. The CDR3 is 13 amino acids.

This clone has only one observation. The J gene is TRBJ2-7, the V gene TRBV28, with TRBD1 matching 7 bases. Germline loops: CDR1 MDHEN, CDR2 SYDVKM. V lost 5 bases, J lost 9 bases, and 13 bases stayed unmatched. There are 14 residues in the CDR3. The CDR3 reads CASSLRDSRSRQYF. The CDR3 DNA sequence: TGTGCCAGCAGTCTCCGGGACAGCCGGAGTCGGCAGTACTTC. The full variable domain, completed using reference TRBV28 and TRBJ2-7, is DVKVTQSSRYLVKRTGEKVFLECVQDMDHENMFWYRQDPGLGLRLIYFSYDVKMKEKGDIPEGYSVSREKKERFSLILESASTNQTSMYLCASSLRDSRSRQYFGPGTRLTVT.

V is TRBV2 and J is TRBJ2-1, with TRBD2 matching over 10 bases. The germline V gene encodes CDR1 SNHLY and CDR2 FYNNEI. The J segment lost 7 bases and the V segment lost 5 bases, leaving 5 bases of the junction unmatched. This CDR3 contains 14 residues. CDR3 in DNA: TGTGCCAGCAGTCGACCGACTAGCGGGAATGAGCAGTTCTTC. Residues: CASSRPTSGNEQFF.

The J gene is TRBJ1-4, the V gene TRBV4-1; D not certain. The ends were cut back, 0 bases at V and 3 bases at J, with 26 bases in the middle. Germline CDR1 is MGHRA and CDR2 is YSYEKL. The CDR3 length is 21 residues. DNA for the CDR3: TGCGCCAGCAGCCAAGATCGACTGAGCCCGGCCATAGAAGAAGCTAATGAAAAACTGTTTTTT. Translated: CASSQDRLSPAIEEANEKLFF.

V and J are TRBV12-5 and TRBJ1-1; 7 bases agree with TRBD1. The CDR3 length is 19 residues. Germline loops: CDR1 LGHNT, CDR2 FRNRAP. Trimming removed 0 bases from V and 0 bases from J; junction bases left unmatched: 13. CDR3 nucleotides: TGTGCTAGTGGTTTGGTGCAGACAGGGAGCATCTCCATGAACACTGAAGCTTTCTTT. This translates into CASGLVQTGSISMNTEAFF. Complete variable domain (other parts from reference TRBV12-5 and TRBJ1-1): DARVTQTPRHKVTEMGQEVTMRCQPILGHNTVFWYRQTMMQGLELLAYFRNRAPLDDSGMPKDRFSAEMPDATLATLKIQPSEPRDSAVYFCASGLVQTGSISMNTEAFFGQGTRLTVV.

The chain uses TRBV6-4 and TRBJ1-1; D is ambiguous. V lost 9 bases to trimming and J lost 8 bases, with 4 bases between them. This CDR3 is 8 amino acids long. The germline V gene encodes CDR1 MRHNA and CDR2 SNTAGT. The CDR3 coding sequence is TGTGCCAGACAAGAAGCTTTCTTT. It specifies CARQEAFF.